These 25 T cell receptor beta chains originate from one sample sequenced in a study of patients and donors after allogeneic stem cell transplantation. A single record per CDR3 protein comes from TCRdb applying MiXCR to the RT-PCR reads. This sample has about 960,000 distinct CDR3 sequences; 18% occur once, and the top ten carry roughly 6%. Sample: blood, either unsorted or a sorted T cell fraction (not recorded which). These receptors were collected from a human donor who was either an allogeneic HSCT recipient or a stem cell or donor lymphocyte infusion donor (not recorded which). It is not recorded whose cells these are; they may come from a transplant donor.

CDR3 sequence reads: CASSLSDITGGTEAFF. CDR3 in DNA: TGCGCCAGCAGCTTGTCAGACATTACAGGGGGCACTGAAGCTTTCTTT. The rearrangement uses TRBV5-1 and TRBJ1-1; 8 bases are a match to TRBD1. Germline CDR1 SGHRS, CDR2 YFSETQ. The junction had 9 bases not matched to a gene; V was cut back by 1 base and J by 4 bases. The CDR3 is made up of 16 amino acids.

The table lists this clonotype with many counts. This chain joins TRBV24-1 and TRBJ2-1; 13 bases match TRBD2. V shed 5 bases and J 8 bases; nucleotides not matched to a gene: 5. This CDR3 is 15 amino acids long. Germline CDR1 and CDR2: KGHDR and SFDVKD. The chain's CDR3 is CATSVTSGGVYEQFF. The CDR3 bases are TGTGCCACCAGTGTCACTAGCGGGGGGGTATATGAGCAGTTCTTC.

This clonotype was found a few times. The rearrangement uses TRBV20-1 and TRBJ2-1; 8 bases are a match to TRBD1. Germline V gene data show CDR1 as DFQATT and CDR2 as SNEGSKA (reference sequence). Unmatched junction bases numbered 7, after V lost 6 bases and J lost 0 bases. This CDR3 region has 15 residues. The CDR3 DNA reads as TGCAGTGCCATCAGGGGGCGGCCCTCCTACAATGAGCAGTTCTTC. Translation: CSAIRGRPSYNEQFF.

This rearrangement joins TRBV29-1 to TRBJ2-5; D is unclear. CDR3 length: 11 residues. The V gene's germline CDR1 is SQVTM and CDR2 ANQGSEA. V shed 7 bases and J shed 2 bases, with 8 bases lying between them. As DNA, the CDR3 is TGCAGCGGCCGGGCACAAGAGACCCAGTACTTC. Residues: CSGRAQETQYF.

There are many counts of this clonotype. This chain connects TRBV4-1 to TRBJ2-7, with D uncertain. CDR3 length: 12 amino acids. Germline V gene sequence: CDR1 MGHRA, CDR2 YSYEKL. Trimming took 1 base from V and 5 from J, leaving 6 bases between them. CDR3 DNA sequence: TGCGCCAGCAGCCAAGTAGGTAACGAGCAGTACTTC. Protein: CASSQVGNEQYF.

The rearrangement uses TRBV6-4 and TRBJ1-5, with 8 bases that match TRBD1. CDR1 is MRHNA and CDR2 is SNTAGT in the germline V gene. This CDR3 contains 13 residues. Germline trimming cut 6 bases from V and 7 bases from J; bases unmatched to any gene: 5. CDR3 nucleotides: TGTGCCAGCAGCGAGACAGGGGCCCAGCCCCAGCATTTT. Translated, it gives CASSETGAQPQHF.

This clonotype has only a few counts. This sequence joins TRBV12-5 and TRBJ2-2; 10 bases agree with TRBD2. Germline V gene data show CDR1 as LGHNT and CDR2 as FRNRAP. The CDR3 runs to 17 residues. The V gene end was trimmed by 1 base and the J gene end by 3 bases; junction bases not matched to a gene: 5. The CDR3 reads CASGLDSLAGDTGELFF. The CDR3 DNA follows: TGTGCTAGTGGTTTGGACTCCCTAGCGGGGGACACCGGGGAGCTGTTTTTT.

This clonotype was recorded a few times. The CDR3 coding sequence is TGCAGTGCAACAGGGAACAGCTATGGCTACACCTTC. Translation: CSATGNSYGYTF. The chain has TRBV20-1 and TRBJ1-2; a weak D match, TRBD1 (6 bases). The germline gives CDR1 DFQATT, CDR2 SNEGSKA (reference sequence). The CDR3 loop spans 12 amino acids. V lost 6 bases and J lost 4, with 12 bases in between.

As for this clonotype: A much larger clone sits a single nucleotide away, making a read error possible. CDR3 amino acids: CSAERGLLETQYF. CDR3 sequence (DNA): TGCAGCGCTGAGCGGGGGCTACTTGAGACCCAGTACTTC. The V call is TRBV29-1, the J call TRBJ2-5; 8 nucleotides line up with TRBD2. J was trimmed by 5 bases and V by 7 bases; bases with no gene match: 9. Germline CDR1 is SQVTM and CDR2 is ANQGSEA. CDR3 length: 13 residues.

This clonotype showed up many times. The junction differs from germline at one of its ends, possibly a read error. DNA of the CDR3: TGTGCCAGCAGCTTAGGGAGAAGCAATCAGCCCCAGCATTTT. It yields the protein CASSLGRSNQPQHF. This chain uses TRBV12-3 or TRBV12-4 with TRBJ1-5, with no clear D. This CDR3 has 14 residues.

This clonotype was counted only a few times. V gene TRBV3-1 combines with J gene TRBJ1-1; the D is unclear. Per germline, CDR1 LGHDT and CDR2 YNNKEL (reference sequence). CDR3 length: 14 residues. V was trimmed by 0 bases and J by 1 base, leaving 6 bases between them. The CDR3 sequence is CASSQEWENTEAFF. CDR3 DNA: TGTGCCAGCAGCCAAGAATGGGAGAACACTGAAGCTTTCTTT.

The chain joins TRBV30 to TRBJ1-6; 12 bases map to TRBD1. CDR1 GTSNPN and CDR2 SVGIG come from the germline V gene (reference sequence). The CDR3 sequence is 15 residues long. Trimming removed 4 bases from V and 9 bases from J; junction bases left unmatched: 7. DNA of the CDR3: TGTGCCTGGACGGAAGGGACAGGGGGCGGTTCACCCCTCCACTTT. Amino acid sequence: CAWTEGTGGGSPLHF.

Concerning this clonotype: Mismatch with germline at one junction end may stem from a read error. V is TRBV6-6 and J is TRBJ1-1, with unresolved D. Germline lookup yields CDR1 MNHNY and CDR2 SVGAGI (reference sequence). There are 13 residues in the CDR3. The CDR3 region is CASSYRDNTEAFF. The CDR3 DNA follows: TGTGCCAGCAGTTACAGGGATAACACTGAAGCTTTTTTT.

This clonotype was counted only a few times. The chain carries TRBV27 and TRBJ2-1; D remains unclear. With 1 base removed from V and 6 bases from J, the gap between germline ends came to 7 bases. Looked up from germline, CDR1 is MNHEY and CDR2 is SMNVEV (reference sequence). The CDR3 loop spans 13 amino acids. In DNA, the CDR3 is TGTGCCAGCAGTTTATTTCTGGGCAATGAGCAGTTCTTC. This translates into CASSLFLGNEQFF.

The chain has TRBV5-1 and TRBJ2-7, with a weak D call TRBD2 (5 bases). V was clipped by 2 bases and J by 6 bases, with 12 bases between them. The germline CDR1 and CDR2 sequences are SGHRS and YFSETQ. This CDR3 region has 13 residues. CDR3 in DNA: TGCGCCAGCAGCTTAGTATCGAGGGCCGAGCAGTACTTC. Translation gives CASSLVSRAEQYF.

This clonotype was found a few times. The chain recombines TRBV7-7 with TRBJ2-5; D is unresolved. The CDR3 contains 13 residues. Germline V lookup: CDR1 SSHAT, CDR2 FNYEAQ (reference sequence). V was clipped by 3 bases and J by 5 bases, with 10 bases between them. DNA of the CDR3: TGTGCCAGCAGCTTGTTTTCCTCGGAGACCCAGTACTTC. This translates into CASSLFSSETQYF.

This clonotype was found many times. This chain connects TRBV10-3 to TRBJ2-7; 9 nucleotides agree with TRBD2. V gave up 6 bases and J gave up 3 bases; unmatched junction bases: 6. The CDR3 contains 14 residues. Germline assignment: CDR1 ENHRY and CDR2 SYGVKD. The CDR3 nucleotides are TGTGCCATCAGCGAGCGGGGGGTCGTCTACGAGCAGTACTTC. Its translation is CAISERGVVYEQYF.

The chain uses TRBV5-1 and TRBJ2-2, with 11 bases lining up with TRBD2. CDR3 length: 17 residues. Germline assignment: CDR1 SGHRS and CDR2 YFSETQ. The ends lost 8 bases at V and 3 bases at J; junction bases unmatched: 12. CDR3 protein: CASNTAGTSGYTGELFF. Here the CDR3 DNA reads TGCGCCAGTAATACGGCCGGGACTAGCGGCTACACCGGGGAGCTGTTTTTT.

V gene TRBV20-1 combines with J gene TRBJ1-1; TRBD1 is a possible D gene (6 bases). The germline CDR1 and CDR2 sequences are DFQATT and SNEGSKA (reference sequence). The CDR3 has 15 residues. V lost 3 bases to trimming and J lost 0 bases, with 14 bases between them. For the CDR3, the DNA is TGCAGTGCTAGTCGAGACAGGTCCTTGAACACTGAAGCTTTCTTT. Protein sequence: CSASRDRSLNTEAFF.

The V gene is TRBV2, the J gene TRBJ1-1, with 8 bases that match TRBD1. Germline lookup yields CDR1 SNHLY and CDR2 FYNNEI. The length of the CDR3 is 15 residues. The J segment lost 0 bases and the V segment lost 2 bases, leaving 2 bases of the junction unmatched. The CDR3 spells CASSEQGAMNTEAFF. The CDR3 bases are TGTGCCAGCAGTGAACAGGGGGCAATGAACACTGAAGCTTTCTTT.

This clonotype was counted only a few times. The chain recombines TRBV5-8 with TRBJ2-1; no firm D call. The CDR3 covers 16 residues. The V gene lost 4 bases and the J gene lost 0 bases, with 14 bases spanning the gap. CDR1 is SGHTS, CDR2 YDEGEE, per germline. CDR3 loop: CASSAWRASSYNEQFF. The DNA of the CDR3 is TGTGCCAGCAGCGCCTGGAGAGCGAGCTCCTACAATGAGCAGTTCTTC.

CDR3 nucleotide sequence: TGTGCCAGCGGCTTAGGGGACCCCTACGAGCAGTACTTC. This sequence encodes CASGLGDPYEQYF. The rearrangement uses TRBV27 and TRBJ2-7; D might be TRBD1 or TRBD2, each matching 5 bases. Between the trimmed V and J ends, which lost 8 bases and 2 bases, there was a span of 13 bases. CDR3 size: 13 residues. Germline loops: CDR1 MNHEY, CDR2 SMNVEV (reference sequence).

This clonotype came up a few times. CDR3 sequence: CASSLDLRQEAEAFF. Here the CDR3 DNA reads TGTGCCAGCAGCTTAGATCTGAGACAGGAGGCTGAAGCTTTCTTT. The V gene is TRBV7-6, the J gene TRBJ1-1; TRBD1 might be the D (6 bases). The germline V gene encodes CDR1 SGHVS and CDR2 FNYEAQ. V lost 1 base and J 6 bases, leaving 15 bases between the germline ends. The CDR3 has 15 residues.

A few counts support this clonotype. The chain is built from TRBV29-1 and TRBJ2-7; D might be TRBD1 (5 bases). The CDR3 consists of 13 residues. Per germline, CDR1 SQVTM and CDR2 ANQGSEA. Between the trimmed V and J ends, which lost 7 bases and 0 bases, there was a span of 13 bases. CDR3 loop: CSAGDSHSYEQYF. CDR3 in DNA: TGCAGCGCTGGTGACAGTCACTCCTACGAGCAGTACTTC.

CDR3 sequence reads: CASSYPGVYEQFF. CDR3 DNA sequence: TGTGCCAGCAGCTACCCAGGGGTGTATGAGCAGTTCTTC. The chain is built from TRBV7-6 and TRBJ2-1, with D maybe TRBD1 (6 bases). The length of the CDR3 is 13 residues. Trimming took 4 bases from V and 8 from J, leaving 12 bases between them. From germline, CDR1 is SGHVS and CDR2 FNYEAQ. The variable domain in full, with the rest retrieved from reference TRBV7-6 and TRBJ2-1, is GAGVSQSPRYKVTKRGQDVALRCDPISGHVSLYWYRQALGQGPEFLTYFNYEAQQDKSGLPNDRFSAERPEGSISTLTIQRTEQRDSAMYRCASSYPGVYEQFFGPGTRLTVL.